This T cell receptor (beta chain) was observed in a study of OX40 agonist ivuxolimab in advanced cancers. Profiled with immunoSEQ multiplex PCR; TCRdb holds only in-frame clones, not every one. The sample yields 100,000 to 120,000 clones, 75% to 95% seen once. Looked up from germline, CDR1 is ENHRY and CDR2 is SYGVKD. The CDR3 spans 14 residues. V was trimmed by 4 bases and J by 3 bases, leaving 12 bases between them. The sequencing used CD4+ or CD8+ T cells sorted from blood, collected in a trial of the OX40 agonist ivuxolimab. The genes are TRBV10-3 and TRBJ1-2; unclear D gene. The source of this sequence is an adult with an advanced solid tumor such as melanoma, head and neck, liver or kidney cancer. The DNA for the CDR3 is TGTGCCATCAGTGGAGAGGGTTTGGACTATGGCTACACCTTC. The encoded protein is CAISGEGLDYGYTF.